This T cell receptor beta chain is drawn from a study of cytomegalovirus exposure and HLA in healthy donors. General observations from the study: A later analysis showed that HLA-associated TCR beta chains had undergone more clonal expansion than equally common others. Whilst most TCR sequences proved rare, a subset of public TCRs occurred across many donors. The study reported that TCR beta sequences accurately predicted HLA-A and HLA-B alleles in most subjects.

A remark on this clone: Its antigen is still unknown.

It was with 60 Vbeta and 13 Jbeta primers that the PCR ran. Under the authors' procedure: Approximately 11 million shared chains were among 65 million to 85 million unique TCR beta chains counted in a later analysis. TCRdb keeps only in-frame clones here, not all; method: immunoSEQ multiplex PCR. D and trimming come from the DNA, and the V and J calls and clone size come from that table. The table lists around 92,000 clones, more than 65% of them singletons. Germline CDR1 SNHLY, CDR2 FYNNEI. The CDR3 has 12 amino acids. V was pared by 8 bases and J by 7 bases, with 8 bases of the junction left unmatched.

Input material: PBMCs. The gene calls are TRBV2 and TRBJ2-7, with 7 bases matching TRBD2. This sequence was found in a human donor in good health. CDR3 residues: CASRDYVWEQYF. In DNA form, the CDR3 reads TGTGCCAGCCGGGACTACGTTTGGGAGCAGTACTTC.